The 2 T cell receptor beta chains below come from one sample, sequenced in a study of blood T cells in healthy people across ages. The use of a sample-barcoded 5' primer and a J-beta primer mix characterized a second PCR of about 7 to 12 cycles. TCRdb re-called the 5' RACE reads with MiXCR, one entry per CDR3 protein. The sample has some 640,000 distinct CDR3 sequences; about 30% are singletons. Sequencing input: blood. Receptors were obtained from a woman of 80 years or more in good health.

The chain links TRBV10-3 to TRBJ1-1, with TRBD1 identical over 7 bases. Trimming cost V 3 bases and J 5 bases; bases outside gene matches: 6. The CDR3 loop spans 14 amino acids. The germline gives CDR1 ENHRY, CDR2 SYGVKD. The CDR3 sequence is CAISEEGAMTEAFF. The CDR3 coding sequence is TGTGCCATCAGTGAAGAGGGGGCGATGACTGAAGCTTTCTTT.

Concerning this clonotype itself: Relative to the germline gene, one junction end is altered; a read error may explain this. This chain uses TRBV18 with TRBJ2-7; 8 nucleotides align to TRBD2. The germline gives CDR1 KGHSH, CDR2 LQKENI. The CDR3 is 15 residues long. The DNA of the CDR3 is TGTACCAGCTCACCCGGGACTAGTGGCCGCTACGAGCAGTACTTC. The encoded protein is CTSSPGTSGRYEQYF.